This T cell receptor (beta chain) was documented in a study of regulatory T cells in long-lasting Graves disease. Study conclusions and caveats: Persistent disease preferred TRBV28, TRBJ1-2 and TRBJ2-5; new disease, TRBV20-1 and TRBJ2-1.

With 1 base clipped from V and 3 bases from J, the junction kept 8 bases outside the gene matches. This CDR3 region has 17 residues. Per germline, CDR1 LGHDT and CDR2 YNNKEL (reference sequence). CDR3-region Arm-PCR and iRepertoire HTBI primers produced the TCR beta libraries. TCRdb used MiXCR to reprocess the multiplex PCR reads, holding one entry per CDR3 protein. Counted here are more than 300,000 distinct CDR3 sequences, 12% occurring once; the ten biggest clones make up under 20%. Time point: newly diagnosed GD, antithyroid drugs for less than 3 months. Scientists built the TCR library using RNA that was extracted from PBMCs. Of note for this clonotype: What it recognizes is unknown.

The sample also formed part of further work on T cells in Graves' hyperthyroidism and ophthalmopathy. That source reports: The HTBI primer set drove a first-round RT-PCR of the TCR CDR3.

Sequencing was performed on peripheral blood mononuclear cells (PBMCs), taken at new diagnosis, from a patient treated with antithyroid drugs. This clonotype was sampled from a woman aged 18 to 35 with Graves disease. V is TRBV3-1 and J is TRBJ2-3, with 9 bases that match TRBD2. CDR3 protein: CASSQVFSGGWTDTQYF. DNA of the CDR3: TGTGCCAGCAGCCAAGTGTTTAGCGGGGGATGGACAGATACGCAGTATTTT.